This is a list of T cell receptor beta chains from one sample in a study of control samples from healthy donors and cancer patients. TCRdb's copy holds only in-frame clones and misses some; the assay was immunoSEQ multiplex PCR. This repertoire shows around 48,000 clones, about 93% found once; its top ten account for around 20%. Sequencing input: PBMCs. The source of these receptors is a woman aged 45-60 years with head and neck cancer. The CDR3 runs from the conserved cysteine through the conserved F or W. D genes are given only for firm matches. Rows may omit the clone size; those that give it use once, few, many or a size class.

CDR3nt: TGTGCCAGCAGCTTAATTCCTAGCGGGGTACCAGATACGCAGTATTTT; CDR3aa: CASSLIPSGVPDTQYF; v_gene: TRBV7-2; d_gene: TRBD2; abundance: -; j_gene: TRBJ2-3
CDR3nt: TGTGCCAGCAGTGAGGGACAAGACGGGACCCAGTACTTC; CDR3aa: CASSEGQDGTQYF; v_gene: TRBV6-1; d_gene: -; abundance: -; j_gene: TRBJ2-5
CDR3nt: TGCGCCAGCAGCTTCGACAGCCCCATGAACACTGAAGCTTTCTTT; CDR3aa: CASSFDSPMNTEAFF; v_gene: TRBV5-1; d_gene: -; abundance: -; j_gene: TRBJ1-1
CDR3nt: TGTGCCAGCAGCTTAGTAGGAGGCTGGAACACTGAAGCTTTCTTT; CDR3aa: CASSLVGGWNTEAFF; v_gene: TRBV7-2; d_gene: -; abundance: once; j_gene: TRBJ1-1
CDR3nt: TGCGCCAGCAGCTCCGAACAGGGGAGGGCTTTCTTT; CDR3aa: CASSSEQGRAFF; v_gene: TRBV5-1; d_gene: TRBD1; abundance: -; j_gene: TRBJ1-1
CDR3nt: TGTGCCTGGATGGACAGGGTGGCCTATGGCTACACCTTC; CDR3aa: CAWMDRVAYGYTF; v_gene: TRBV30; d_gene: TRBD1; abundance: -; j_gene: TRBJ1-2
CDR3nt: TGTGCCAGTAGCCTAGGGGCCAGATTCAATCAGCCCCAGCATTTT; CDR3aa: CASSLGARFNQPQHF; v_gene: TRBV19; d_gene: -; abundance: -; j_gene: TRBJ1-5
CDR3nt: TGTGCCTCGAAGAGTCAGGACACCGGGGAGCTGTTTTTT; CDR3aa: CASKSQDTGELFF; v_gene: TRBV10-3; d_gene: -; abundance: -; j_gene: TRBJ2-2
CDR3nt: TGTGCCAGCAGCTTGGAGGTCAGAATAACCTACGAGCAGTACTTC; CDR3aa: CASSLEVRITYEQYF; v_gene: TRBV5-5; d_gene: -; abundance: -; j_gene: TRBJ2-7
CDR3nt: TGCGCCAGCAGCTTGGCTGCAGGGGGTCGCGATGAGCAGTTCTTC; CDR3aa: CASSLAAGGRDEQFF; v_gene: TRBV5-1; d_gene: TRBD1; abundance: once; j_gene: TRBJ2-1
CDR3nt: TGTGCCAGCAGCTCTGAAGCGGGGGGCGGGACAGATACGCAGTATTTT; CDR3aa: CASSSEAGGGTDTQYF; v_gene: TRBV4-2; d_gene: TRBD2; abundance: once; j_gene: TRBJ2-3
CDR3nt: TGTGCCAGCAGCTACTCCCCAGACACTGAAGCTTTCTTT; CDR3aa: CASSYSPDTEAFF; v_gene: TRBV7-3; d_gene: -; abundance: few; j_gene: TRBJ1-1
CDR3nt: TGTGCCAGTAGCCAGGGGGGACTCACTGAAGCTTTCTTT; CDR3aa: CASSQGGLTEAFF; v_gene: TRBV19; d_gene: TRBD1; abundance: -; j_gene: TRBJ1-1
CDR3nt: TGTGCCAGCAGTTATCCCCGGGGGGGCACAGATACGCAGTATTTT; CDR3aa: CASSYPRGGTDTQYF; v_gene: TRBV6-5; d_gene: TRBD2; abundance: -; j_gene: TRBJ2-3
CDR3nt: TGTGCCAGCAGCTTAAGCTCCATGACTAGCGGGGGTTCCTACGAGCAGTACTTC; CDR3aa: CASSLSSMTSGGSYEQYF; v_gene: TRBV7-2; d_gene: TRBD2; abundance: -; j_gene: TRBJ2-7
CDR3nt: TGTGCCAGCAGCCAAGCGGACCCCATGTCCTACAATGAGCAGTTCTTC; CDR3aa: CASSQADPMSYNEQFF; v_gene: TRBV14; d_gene: -; abundance: -; j_gene: TRBJ2-1
CDR3nt: TGTGCCAGCAGCTCTAGCGGGGCATACGAGCAGTACTTC; CDR3aa: CASSSSGAYEQYF; v_gene: TRBV7-2; d_gene: TRBD2; abundance: -; j_gene: TRBJ2-7